Each of the 10 T cell receptor beta chains below was sequenced from the same sample in a study of T cell responses to AZD1222 COVID-19 vaccine. Using immunoSEQ multiplex PCR, the repertoire was profiled, and TCRdb retains in-frame clones only, with some absent. The sample carries approximately 110,000 clones, under 90% recorded once. Here the sequenced sample was peripheral blood, taken on day 0 of AZD1222 vaccination. The receptor set was obtained from an adult in good health.

V gene TRBV4-1 combines with J gene TRBJ2-3; D is possibly TRBD1 or TRBD2 (10 bases each). CDR1 and CDR2 (germline): MGHRA, YSYEKL. This CDR3 is built from 21 residues. V dropped 1 base and J dropped 9 bases, with 35 bases sitting between them. The CDR3 spells CASSQVLVGQGDSGGPRTQYF. The CDR3 DNA is TGCGCCAGCAGCCAAGTCCTTGTTGGACAGGGGGATAGCGGGGGGCCGAGGACGCAGTATTTT.

The chain joins TRBV5-1 to TRBJ2-2; TRBD2 matches at 13 bases. Losses at the gene ends were 3 bases for V and 3 bases for J; bases not matched to a gene: 8. The CDR3 has 18 residues. The V gene's germline CDR1 is SGHRS and CDR2 YFSETQ. In DNA form, the CDR3 reads TGCGCCAGCAGCTCGTTTTTACTAGCGGGAGGGGACACCGGGGAGCTGTTTTTT. This encodes CASSSFLLAGGDTGELFF.

The rearrangement joins TRBV6-5 to TRBJ2-7, with 10 positions matching TRBD2. Trimming took 7 bases from V and 1 from J; bases not matched to a gene: 4. This CDR3 comprises 14 residues. Germline V lookup: CDR1 MNHEY, CDR2 SVGAGI. The CDR3 loop reads CASTSGGDSYEQYF. Here the CDR3 DNA reads TGTGCCAGCACAAGCGGGGGGGATTCCTACGAGCAGTACTTC.

V gene TRBV6-5 combines with J gene TRBJ2-1; 11 bases fit TRBD1. The CDR3 sequence is 16 residues long. After removal of 0 bases from V and 8 bases from J, the junction contained 6 bases not matched to a gene. CDR1 MNHEY and CDR2 SVGAGI come from the germline V gene. The CDR3 DNA sequence: TGTGCCAGCAGTTACTCGAAAGGGACAGGGGGATATGAGCAGTTCTTC. This codes for CASSYSKGTGGYEQFF.

The chain carries TRBV5-1 and TRBJ1-3, with 8 nucleotides matching TRBD1. The CDR3 has 18 amino acids. Germline CDR1 is SGHRS and CDR2 is YFSETQ. After removal of 3 bases from V and 0 bases from J, the junction contained 11 bases not matched to a gene. The CDR3 bases are TGCGCCAGCAGCTCCGCCGGGACAGGCCTATACTCTGGAAACACCATATATTTT. This translates into CASSSAGTGLYSGNTIYF.

The chain couples TRBV6-5 to TRBJ2-1; D might be TRBD1 or TRBD2, each matching 6 bases. This CDR3 has 13 amino acids. Germline CDR1 and CDR2: MNHEY and SVGAGI. CDR3 region: CAGGSGPYNEQFF. Written as DNA, the CDR3 is TGTGCAGGGGGTAGCGGACCCTACAATGAGCAGTTCTTC.

This chain connects TRBV6-5 to TRBJ1-5; no clear D. V dropped 0 bases and J dropped 6 bases, with 12 bases sitting between them. The CDR3 runs 15 residues. Germline assignment: CDR1 MNHEY and CDR2 SVGAGI. CDR3 region: CASSYSTRVGQPQHF. As DNA, the CDR3 is TGTGCCAGCAGTTACTCGACTAGGGTGGGTCAGCCCCAGCATTTT.

The chain recombines TRBV30 with TRBJ1-3; no reliable D call. The V gene's germline CDR1 is GTSNPN and CDR2 SVGIG (reference sequence). The CDR3 spans 14 residues. Deletions cut 5 bases from V and 0 bases from J, with 11 bases between. CDR3 sequence: CAWSRAFSGNTIYF. DNA of the CDR3: TGTGCCTGGTCTCGGGCCTTCTCTGGAAACACCATATATTTT.

V usage is TRBV30 and J usage is TRBJ1-4; D gene ambiguous. The CDR3 runs 13 residues. Trimming removed 7 bases at V and 1 base at J, with 10 bases between. CDR1 and CDR2 from the germline V gene are GTSNPN and SVGIG (reference sequence). Here the CDR3 reads CASSGGTNEKLFF. The CDR3 nucleotides are TGTGCCTCATCGGGCGGAACTAATGAAAAACTGTTTTTT.

V usage is TRBV30 and J usage is TRBJ1-5, with a weak D call TRBD1 (5 bases). The CDR3 length is 16 residues. V lost 1 base and J lost 2, with 15 bases in between. Germline CDR1 and CDR2: GTSNPN and SVGIG (reference sequence). The CDR3 sequence: CAWSANLGLGNQPQHF. The CDR3, as DNA: TGTGCCTGGAGTGCAAATTTGGGACTCGGCAATCAGCCCCAGCATTTT.